A selection of T cell receptor beta chains follows, all from one sample in a study of OX40 agonist ivuxolimab in advanced cancers. The method was immunoSEQ multiplex PCR; TCRdb's version includes in-frame clones alone and lacks a portion of them. Of approximately 91,000 clones in the sample, over 75% were seen once. Material: CD4+ or CD8+ T cells sorted from blood, obtained in a trial of the OX40 agonist ivuxolimab. The receptors were gathered from an adult with an advanced solid tumor such as melanoma, head and neck, liver or kidney cancer. Each CDR3 is given with its conserved first and last residue. D genes are given only for firm matches. The listing skips clone size in some rows; elsewhere it reads once, few, many or a size class.

>12|TRBD2|TRBJ2-5|-|TRBV7-9
CASSALQAGSHF
TGTGCCAGCAGCGCGCTGCAAGCGGGGAGCCACTTC
>14|TRBD1|TRBJ1-2|few|TRBV15
CATSRDRGADGYTF
TGTGCCACCAGCAGAGACAGGGGGGCGGATGGCTACACCTTC
>18|TRBD1|TRBJ2-6|-|TRBV5-4
CASSLFGQGPVGANVLTF
TGTGCCAGCAGCTTGTTTGGACAGGGTCCGGTTGGGGCCAACGTCCTGACTTTC
>18|-|TRBJ1-1|-|TRBV11-2
CASSNILRGGRGNTEAFF
TGTGCCAGCAGCAATATATTGCGCGGGGGCCGGGGGAACACTGAAGCTTTCTTT
>16|-|TRBJ1-2|-|TRBV2
CASSESGGGADYGYTF
TGTGCCAGCAGTGAATCGGGGGGTGGGGCGGACTATGGCTACACCTTC
>16|TRBD2|TRBJ2-1|-|TRBV5-4
CASSPGGGGSYNEQFF
TGTGCCAGCAGCCCTGGCGGCGGGGGGTCCTACAATGAGCAGTTCTTC
>14|-|TRBJ1-3|few|TRBV6-5
CASSSSDSGNTIYF
TGTGCCAGCAGTTCCTCGGACAGCGGAAACACCATATATTTT
>10|-|TRBJ2-7|-|TRBV29-1
CSVGQNEQYF
TGCAGCGTTGGGCAGAACGAGCAGTACTTC
>12|-|TRBJ2-7|-|TRBV7-2
CASSLGSYEQYF
TGTGCCAGCAGTTTGGGGTCCTACGAGCAGTACTTC
>13|-|TRBJ2-7|-|TRBV11-3
CASSPSRDHEQYF
TGTGCCAGCAGCCCGTCCAGGGACCACGAGCAGTACTTC
>14|-|TRBJ2-6|once|TRBV5-1
CASSLGSGANVLTF
TGCGCCAGCAGCTTGGGCTCTGGCGCCAACGTCCTGACTTTC
>16|-|TRBJ2-1|-|TRBV10-2
CASSPTLGQTYNEQFF
TGCGCCAGCAGCCCAACCCTGGGCCAGACCTACAATGAGCAGTTCTTC
>14|-|TRBJ2-7|-|TRBV2
CASRVGGAREEQYF
TGTGCCAGCAGGGTTGGGGGCGCACGGGAGGAGCAGTACTTC
>13|-|TRBJ2-7|-|TRBV6-6
CASSYFLGYEQYF
TGTGCCAGCAGTTACTTCCTAGGCTACGAGCAGTACTTC
>17|TRBD1|TRBJ2-7|-|TRBV13
CASSPRTGELGTYEQYF
TGTGCCAGCAGCCCGCGGACAGGGGAATTAGGTACCTACGAGCAGTACTTC